This is a list of T cell receptor beta chains from one sample in a study of T cells in Graves' hyperthyroidism and ophthalmopathy. TCRdb re-analysed the multiplex PCR reads in MiXCR, keeping a single row per CDR3 protein. The profile shows around 420,000 distinct CDR3 sequences, roughly 13% of them singletons. Sequenced: blood. The receptors originated from a woman between 18 and 29 years old with Graves' hyperthyroidism. Each CDR3 is given without its conserved first and last residue.

J: TRBJ1-5; length: 11; V: TRBV20-1; CDR3: SAAGTENQPQH
J: TRBJ2-1; length: 12; V: TRBV9; CDR3: ASSQGLGWNEQF
J: TRBJ1-5; length: 14; V: TRBV11-2; CDR3: ASSSQKGRQGQPQH
J: TRBJ2-7; length: 13; V: TRBV6-1; CDR3: ASSSRDGETYEQY
J: TRBJ2-3; length: 12; V: TRBV10-3; CDR3: AIGGDGSTGTQY
J: TRBJ2-7; length: 11; V: TRBV12-3/TRBV12-4; CDR3: ASSTSGKYEQY
J: TRBJ1-5; length: 13; V: TRBV19; CDR3: ASSMGGGPNQPQH
J: TRBJ2-5; length: 11; V: TRBV2; CDR3: ASSPSTQETQY
J: TRBJ2-6; length: 12; V: TRBV6-2/TRBV6-3; CDR3: ASSPLSGANVLT
J: TRBJ1-3; length: 13; V: TRBV6-5; CDR3: ASSYSGIAINTIY
J: TRBJ2-3; length: 11; V: TRBV28; CDR3: ASSSELGDTQY
J: TRBJ2-3; length: 14; V: TRBV6-1; CDR3: ASSKTSGDFTDTQY
J: TRBJ2-1; length: 13; V: TRBV3-1; CDR3: ASSREGTAYNEQF
J: TRBJ1-2; length: 11; V: TRBV18; CDR3: ASSPETNYGYT
J: TRBJ1-5; length: 15; V: TRBV20-1; CDR3: SATAGTGGHRDQPQH
J: TRBJ2-4; length: 16; V: TRBV28; CDR3: ASSFFSGRKVAKNIQY
J: TRBJ2-3; length: 10; V: TRBV20-1; CDR3: SARDHQDTQY